One and the same sample provided the 15 T cell receptor beta chains below, sequenced in a study of T-cell memory formation after mild COVID-19. TCRdb independently ran MiXCR on the 5' RACE reads; one entry per CDR3 protein. This sample has about 290,000 distinct CDR3 sequences, with more than 15% found just once. The sequenced material came from PBMCs or a T cell subset sorted from them (not recorded which). These receptor sequences come from a man aged 18 to 29 who had mild COVID-19 (a few samples of this study predate the infection). Cell type and time point are not known.

This clonotype was picked up a small number of times. The chain carries TRBV25-1 and TRBJ2-3; the D gene is possibly TRBD1 (6 bases). CDR1 MGHDK and CDR2 SYGVNS come from the germline V gene. Trimming pared 2 bases from V and 0 bases from J, leaving 12 bases between. This CDR3 region has 16 residues. This CDR3 reads CASSEMAGVSTDTQYF. The CDR3 DNA follows: TGTGCCAGCAGTGAAATGGCAGGGGTGAGCACAGATACGCAGTATTTT.

In its sample, this clonotype was seen a few times. This chain uses TRBV7-9 with TRBJ2-2; D not resolved. The germline gives CDR1 SEHNR, CDR2 FQNEAQ (reference sequence). V lost 3 bases and J lost 7, with 6 bases in between. The CDR3 consists of 12 residues. CDR3 nucleotide sequence: TGTGCCAGCAGCTTGATTCGCGGGGAGCTGTTTTTT. It codes for CASSLIRGELFF.

The chain uses TRBV6-6 and TRBJ2-2; D is undetermined. Between the trimmed V and J ends, which lost 0 bases and 6 bases, there was a span of 8 bases. The CDR3 loop spans 14 amino acids. Germline V gene sequence: CDR1 MNHNY, CDR2 SVGAGI (reference sequence). The CDR3 sequence: CASSYSGRPGELFF. CDR3 DNA sequence: TGTGCCAGCAGTTACTCAGGAAGACCCGGGGAGCTGTTTTTT.

This clonotype was seen repeatedly, ten times or more. The chain uses TRBV30 and TRBJ2-1; 7 bases match TRBD2. The CDR3 spans 15 residues. Germline assignment: CDR1 GTSNPN and CDR2 SVGIG (reference sequence). Trimming cost V 0 bases and J 7 bases; bases outside gene matches: 9. CDR3 loop: CAWSVPSGLGNEQFF. The CDR3 region has the DNA TGTGCCTGGAGTGTCCCTAGCGGACTGGGGAATGAGCAGTTCTTC.

This sequence joins TRBV11-1 and TRBJ2-2; unclear D gene. Germline assignment: CDR1 SGHAT and CDR2 FQDESV (reference sequence). The CDR3 has 15 residues. V was pared by 3 bases and J by 6 bases, with 14 bases between. CDR3 loop: CASSFNGDKAGELFF. The CDR3 DNA sequence: TGTGCCAGCAGCTTTAATGGGGATAAAGCCGGGGAGCTGTTTTTT.

In its sample, this clonotype was seen a few times. The chain combines TRBV19 with TRBJ1-2; no definite D call. With 2 bases removed from V and 4 bases from J, the gap between germline ends came to 14 bases. Looked up from germline, CDR1 is LNHDA and CDR2 is SQIVND (reference sequence). CDR3 length: 15 residues. The CDR3 DNA sequence: TGTGCCAGTAGTATAAGAGCGACTACGGGCTATGGCTACACCTTC. Its protein product is CASSIRATTGYGYTF.

This clonotype was seen ten or more times. The rearrangement uses TRBV7-9 and TRBJ1-3; D gene unclear. The CDR3 consists of 14 residues. Germline V lookup: CDR1 SEHNR, CDR2 FQNEAQ (reference sequence). V lost 3 bases, J lost 4 bases, and 10 bases lay in between. CDR3 nucleotides: TGTGCCAGCAGCTTCACGGGCCAGGGAAACACCATATATTTT. This translates into CASSFTGQGNTIYF.

This sequence joins TRBV6-5 and TRBJ1-2; D not certain. This CDR3 is 13 amino acids long. V was shortened by 0 bases and J by 9 bases, with 11 bases between the two germline ends. The germline gives CDR1 MNHEY, CDR2 SVGAGI. In DNA, the CDR3 is TGTGCCAGCAGTTACTCCTCCCGCGAGAGCTACACCTTC. Translated, it gives CASSYSSRESYTF.

This clonotype was seen only a few times. J is TRBJ1-1 and V is TRBV6-2 or TRBV6-3; TRBD1 is a possible D gene (5 bases). CDR3 size: 15 residues. V was pared by 4 bases and J by 6 bases, with 18 bases between. The germline V gene encodes CDR1 MNHEY and CDR2 SVGEGT. CDR3 DNA: TGTGCCAGCAGTTCCTGGGAAACAGGCGTCCCTGAAGCTTTCTTT. Translation: CASSSWETGVPEAFF.

In DNA form, the CDR3 reads TGTGCCAGCTCAGCAAATCCGGGGGGTCAAGAGACCCAGTACTTC. The encoded protein is CASSANPGGQETQYF. The chain recombines TRBV2 with TRBJ2-5; 7 nucleotides agree with TRBD2. In germline, CDR1 is SNHLY, CDR2 FYNNEI. Losses at the gene ends were 8 bases for V and 2 bases for J; bases not matched to a gene: 11. The CDR3 is 15 residues long.

This clonotype was recorded a few times. This chain connects TRBV7-6 to TRBJ2-3, with D hard to call. There are 17 residues in the CDR3. CDR1 and CDR2 from the germline V gene are SGHVS and FNYEAQ. V lost 0 bases, J lost 6 bases, and 19 bases lay in between. The CDR3 reads CASSLAPVPEPSDTQYF. The CDR3 region has the DNA TGTGCCAGCAGCTTAGCGCCGGTTCCCGAGCCGTCGGATACGCAGTATTTT.

This clonotype was observed a handful of times. The chain is built from TRBV14 and TRBJ1-2, with 9 bases that match TRBD1. The trim removed 3 bases at V and 6 bases at J, leaving 11 bases unmatched. This CDR3 region has 16 residues. CDR1 and CDR2 from the germline V gene are SGHDN and FVKESK. The CDR3 DNA follows: TGTGCCAGCAGCCACGGACAGGGGATCCCTCTGGATGGCTACACCTTC. Protein: CASSHGQGIPLDGYTF.

In its sample, this clonotype was seen a few times. V and J are TRBV5-1 and TRBJ1-3; 12 positions match TRBD1. The CDR3 is 15 residues long. J was trimmed by 4 bases and V by 4 bases; bases with no gene match: 3. CDR1 and CDR2 (germline): SGHRS, YFSETQ. The CDR3 nucleotides read TGCGCCAGCAGCCGGGACAGGGGGCTCGGAAACACCATATATTTT. Protein sequence: CASSRDRGLGNTIYF.

This chain joins TRBV7-9 and TRBJ2-5; D gene unclear. This CDR3 has 15 amino acids. V lost 5 bases and J lost 5, with 18 bases in between. Germline lookup yields CDR1 SEHNR and CDR2 FQNEAQ (reference sequence). In DNA, the CDR3 is TGTGCCAGCAGCACCTATACCCAGGCTTGGGAGACCCAGTACTTC. Translating it yields CASSTYTQAWETQYF. Supplemented by reference TRBV7-9 and TRBJ2-5, the full variable domain reads DTGVSQNPRHKITKRGQNVTFRCDPISEHNRLYWYRQTLGQGPEFLTYFQNEAQLEKSRLLSDRFSAERPKGSFSTLEIQRTEQGDSAMYLCASSTYTQAWETQYFGPGTRLLVL.

This clonotype has a handful of counts. This chain joins TRBV5-1 and TRBJ2-5; the D call may be TRBD1 or TRBD2 (5 bases each). The CDR3 extends over 13 amino acids. The germline V and J ends were trimmed by 5 bases and 5 bases, with 13 bases remaining between them. In germline, CDR1 is SGHRS, CDR2 YFSETQ. CDR3: CASSPGATETQYF. The CDR3 DNA reads TGCGCCAGCAGTCCCGGGGCGACGGAGACCCAGTACTTC. The whole variable domain, remainder taken from reference TRBV5-1 and TRBJ2-5, is KAGVTQTPRYLIKTRGQQVTLSCSPISGHRSVSWYQQTPGQGLQFLFEYFSETQRNKGNFPGRFSGRQFSNSRSEMNVSTLELGDSALYLCASSPGATETQYFGPGTRLLVL.